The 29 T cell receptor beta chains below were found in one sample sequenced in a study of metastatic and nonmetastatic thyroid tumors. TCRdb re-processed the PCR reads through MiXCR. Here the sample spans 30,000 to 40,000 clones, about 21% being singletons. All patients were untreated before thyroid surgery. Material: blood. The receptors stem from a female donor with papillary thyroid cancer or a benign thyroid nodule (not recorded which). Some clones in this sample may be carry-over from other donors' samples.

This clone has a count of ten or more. The CDR3 sequence: CSARDIGEGSYGYTF. The CDR3 coding sequence is TGCAGTGCTAGAGATATCGGTGAAGGGAGTTATGGCTACACCTTC. This rearrangement joins TRBV20-1 to TRBJ1-2; D not certain. V was cut by 0 bases and J by 5 bases, with 16 bases left in between. Germline loops: CDR1 DFQATT, CDR2 SNEGSKA (reference sequence). This CDR3 has 15 amino acids.

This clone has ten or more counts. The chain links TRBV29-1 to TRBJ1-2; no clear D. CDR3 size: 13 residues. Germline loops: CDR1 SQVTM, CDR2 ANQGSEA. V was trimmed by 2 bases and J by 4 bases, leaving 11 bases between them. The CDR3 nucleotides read TGCAGCGTTGAAAGGGCGGATTTCTATGGCTACACCTTC. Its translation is CSVERADFYGYTF. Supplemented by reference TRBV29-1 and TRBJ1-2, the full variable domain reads SAVISQKPSRDICQRGTSLTIQCQVDSQVTMMFWYRQQPGQSLTLIATANQGSEATYESGFVIDKFPISRPNLTFSTLTVSNMSPEDSSIYLCSVERADFYGYTFGSGTRLTVV.

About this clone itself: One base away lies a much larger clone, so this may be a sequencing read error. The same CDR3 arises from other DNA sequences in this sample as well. CDR3 DNA: TGCAGTGTAAACAGGGAACAGCCCCAGCATTTT. Translated, it gives CSVNREQPQHF. The rearrangement joins TRBV29-1 to TRBJ1-5; D is perhaps TRBD1 (6 bases). The CDR3 is made up of 11 amino acids. The germline CDR1 and CDR2 sequences are SQVTM and ANQGSEA.

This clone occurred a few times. The DNA of the CDR3 is TGTGCCAGCAGCTTCGGCGGGACAGGGGGCTTTGAGACCCAGTACTTC. Translating gives CASSFGGTGGFETQYF. The chain combines TRBV11-2 with TRBJ2-5; 12 nucleotides line up with TRBD1. V gave up 3 bases and J gave up 5 bases; unmatched junction bases: 7. Looked up from germline, CDR1 is SGHAT and CDR2 is FQNNGV. The CDR3 has 16 residues.

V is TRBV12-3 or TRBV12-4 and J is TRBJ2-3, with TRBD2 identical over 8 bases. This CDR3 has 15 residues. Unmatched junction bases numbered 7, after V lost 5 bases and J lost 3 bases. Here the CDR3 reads CASSRGGIRTDTQYF. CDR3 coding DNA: TGTGCCAGCAGTCGGGGGGGGATCCGAACAGATACGCAGTATTTT.

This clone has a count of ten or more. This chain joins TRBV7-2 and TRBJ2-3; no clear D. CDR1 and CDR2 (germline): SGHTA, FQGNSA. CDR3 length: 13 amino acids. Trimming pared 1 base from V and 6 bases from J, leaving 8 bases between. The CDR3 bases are TGTGCCAGCAGCTTAGATCTAGAGGATACGCAGTATTTT. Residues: CASSLDLEDTQYF.

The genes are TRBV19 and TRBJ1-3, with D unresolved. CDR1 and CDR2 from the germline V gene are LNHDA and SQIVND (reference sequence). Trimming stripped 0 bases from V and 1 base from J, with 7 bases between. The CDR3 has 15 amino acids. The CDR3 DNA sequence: TGTGCCAGTAGTATAGACAGCTATTCTGGAAACACCATATATTTT. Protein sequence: CASSIDSYSGNTIYF. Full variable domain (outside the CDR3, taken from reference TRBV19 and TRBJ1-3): DGGITQSPKYLFRKEGQNVTLSCEQNLNHDAMYWYRQDPGQGLRLIYYSQIVNDFQKGDIAEGYSVSREKKESFPLTVTSAQKNPTAFYLCASSIDSYSGNTIYFGEGSWLTVV.

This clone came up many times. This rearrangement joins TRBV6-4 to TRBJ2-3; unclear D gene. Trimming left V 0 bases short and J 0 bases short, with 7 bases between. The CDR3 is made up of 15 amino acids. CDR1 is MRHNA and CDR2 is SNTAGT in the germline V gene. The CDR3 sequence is CASSDSPDSTDTQYF. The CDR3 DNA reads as TGTGCCAGCAGTGACTCTCCGGACAGCACAGATACGCAGTATTTT.

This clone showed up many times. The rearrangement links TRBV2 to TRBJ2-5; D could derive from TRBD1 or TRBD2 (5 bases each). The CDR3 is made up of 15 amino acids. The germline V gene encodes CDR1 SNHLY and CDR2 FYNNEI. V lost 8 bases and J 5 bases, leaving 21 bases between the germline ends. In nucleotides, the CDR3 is TGTGCCAGCTTTACCCGGGGCAGTAAGTTGGAGACCCAGTACTTC. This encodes CASFTRGSKLETQYF.

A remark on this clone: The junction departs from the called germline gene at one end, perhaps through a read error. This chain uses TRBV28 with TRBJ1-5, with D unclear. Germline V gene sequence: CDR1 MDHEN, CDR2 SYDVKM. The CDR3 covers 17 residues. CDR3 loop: CASSLMTSDLSNHPQHF. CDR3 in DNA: TGTGCCAGCAGTCTAATGACAAGCGATCTTAGCAATCATCCCCAGCATTTT.

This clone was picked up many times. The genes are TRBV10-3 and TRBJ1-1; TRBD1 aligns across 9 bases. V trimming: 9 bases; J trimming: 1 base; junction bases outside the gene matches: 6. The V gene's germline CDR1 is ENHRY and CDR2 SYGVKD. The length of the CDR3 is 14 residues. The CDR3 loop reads CAIKLGQGNTEAFF. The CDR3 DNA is TGTGCCATTAAACTGGGACAGGGGAACACTGAAGCTTTCTTT.

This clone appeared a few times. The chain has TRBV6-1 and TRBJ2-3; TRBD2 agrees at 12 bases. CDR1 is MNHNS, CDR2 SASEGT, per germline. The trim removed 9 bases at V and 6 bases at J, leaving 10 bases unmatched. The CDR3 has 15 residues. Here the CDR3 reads CASDLAGGPEDTQYF. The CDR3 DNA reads TGTGCCAGTGATCTAGCGGGAGGGCCTGAGGATACGCAGTATTTT.

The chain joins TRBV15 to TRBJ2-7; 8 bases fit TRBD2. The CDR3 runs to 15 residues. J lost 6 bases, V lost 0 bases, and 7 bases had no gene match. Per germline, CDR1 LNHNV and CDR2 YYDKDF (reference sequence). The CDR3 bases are TGTGCCACCAGCAGAGATCTGGCGGGAGGTGCCGAGCAGTACTTC. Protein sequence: CATSRDLAGGAEQYF.

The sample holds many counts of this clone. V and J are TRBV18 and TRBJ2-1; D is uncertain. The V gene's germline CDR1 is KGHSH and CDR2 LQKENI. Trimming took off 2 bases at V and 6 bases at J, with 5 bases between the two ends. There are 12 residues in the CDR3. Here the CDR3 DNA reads TGTGCCAGCTCACCAGAAGGCAATGAGCAGTTCTTC. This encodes CASSPEGNEQFF.

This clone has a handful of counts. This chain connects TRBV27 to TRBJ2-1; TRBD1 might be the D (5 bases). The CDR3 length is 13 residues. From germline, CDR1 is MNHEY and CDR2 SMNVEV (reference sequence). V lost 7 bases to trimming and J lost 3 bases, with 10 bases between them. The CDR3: CASIGQSYNEQFF. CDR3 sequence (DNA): TGTGCCAGCATTGGACAAAGCTACAATGAGCAGTTCTTC.

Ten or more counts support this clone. The CDR3 coding sequence is TGTGCCACCAGTGATTCTGGCAGGGAAGAGACCCAGTACTTC. This sequence encodes CATSDSGREETQYF. V is TRBV24-1 and J is TRBJ2-5; tentatively, D is TRBD1 (5 bases). This CDR3 region has 14 residues. Between the trimmed V and J ends, which lost 2 bases and 3 bases, there was a span of 9 bases. The germline CDR1 and CDR2 sequences are KGHDR and SFDVKD.

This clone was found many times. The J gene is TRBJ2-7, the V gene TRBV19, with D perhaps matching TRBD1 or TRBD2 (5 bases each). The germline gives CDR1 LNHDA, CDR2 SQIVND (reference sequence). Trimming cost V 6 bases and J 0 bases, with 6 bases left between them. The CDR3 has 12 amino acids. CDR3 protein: CASRGDSYEQYF. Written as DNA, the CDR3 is TGTGCCAGTAGGGGGGACTCCTACGAGCAGTACTTC.

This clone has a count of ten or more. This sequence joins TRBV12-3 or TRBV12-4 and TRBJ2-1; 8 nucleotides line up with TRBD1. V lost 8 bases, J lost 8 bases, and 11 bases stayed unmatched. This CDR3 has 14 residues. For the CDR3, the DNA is TGTGCCAGCGGTTGGACAGGGTCCGACGATGAGCAGTTCTTC. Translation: CASGWTGSDDEQFF.

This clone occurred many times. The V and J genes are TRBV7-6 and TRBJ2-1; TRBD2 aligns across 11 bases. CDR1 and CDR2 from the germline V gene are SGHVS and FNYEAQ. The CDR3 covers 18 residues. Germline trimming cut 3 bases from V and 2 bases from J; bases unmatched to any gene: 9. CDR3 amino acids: CASSFGTSGSHTYNEQFF. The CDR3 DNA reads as TGTGCCAGCAGCTTCGGGACTAGCGGATCCCACACCTACAATGAGCAGTTCTTC.

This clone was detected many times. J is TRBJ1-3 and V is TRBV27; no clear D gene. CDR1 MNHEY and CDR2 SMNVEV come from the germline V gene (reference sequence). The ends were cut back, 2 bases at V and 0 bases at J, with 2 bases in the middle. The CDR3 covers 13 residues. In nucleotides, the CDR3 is TGTGCCAGCAGTTTAGTCTCTGGAAACACCATATATTTT. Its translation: CASSLVSGNTIYF.

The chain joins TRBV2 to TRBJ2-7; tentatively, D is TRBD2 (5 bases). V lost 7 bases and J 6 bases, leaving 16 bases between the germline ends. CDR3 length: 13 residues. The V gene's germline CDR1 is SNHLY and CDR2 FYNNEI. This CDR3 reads CASTWETLVEQYF. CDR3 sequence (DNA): TGTGCCAGCACGTGGGAGACGCTGGTCGAGCAGTACTTC.

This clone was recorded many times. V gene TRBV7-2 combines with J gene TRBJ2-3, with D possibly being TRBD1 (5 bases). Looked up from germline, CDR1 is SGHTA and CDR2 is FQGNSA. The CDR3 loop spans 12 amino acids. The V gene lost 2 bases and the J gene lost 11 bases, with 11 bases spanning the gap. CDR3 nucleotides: TGTGCCAGCAGCTTAACTCAGGGTGGGCAGTATTTT. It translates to CASSLTQGGQYF.

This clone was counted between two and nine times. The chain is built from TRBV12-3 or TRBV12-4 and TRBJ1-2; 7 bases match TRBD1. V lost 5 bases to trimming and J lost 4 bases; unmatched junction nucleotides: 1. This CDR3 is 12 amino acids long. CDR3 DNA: TGTGCCAGCAGTACAGGGGTCTATGGCTACACCTTC. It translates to CASSTGVYGYTF.

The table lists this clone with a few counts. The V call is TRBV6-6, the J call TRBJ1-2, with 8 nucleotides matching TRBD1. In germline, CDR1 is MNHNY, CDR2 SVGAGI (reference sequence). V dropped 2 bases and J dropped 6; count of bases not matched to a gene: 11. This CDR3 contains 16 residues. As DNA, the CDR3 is TGTGCCAGCAGTTACCGGAAAGACGACAGGGGCCATGGCTACACCTTC. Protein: CASSYRKDDRGHGYTF.

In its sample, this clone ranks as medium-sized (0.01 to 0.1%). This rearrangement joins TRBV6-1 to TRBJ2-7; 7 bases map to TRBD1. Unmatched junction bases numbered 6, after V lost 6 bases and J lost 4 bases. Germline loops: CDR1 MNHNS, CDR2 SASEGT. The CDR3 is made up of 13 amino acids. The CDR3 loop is CASSLGTDYEQYF. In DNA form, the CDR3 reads TGTGCCAGCAGCTTGGGGACAGATTACGAGCAGTACTTC.

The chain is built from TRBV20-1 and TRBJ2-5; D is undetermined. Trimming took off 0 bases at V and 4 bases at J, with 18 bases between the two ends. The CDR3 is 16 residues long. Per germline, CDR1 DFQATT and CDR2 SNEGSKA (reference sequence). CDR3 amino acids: CSARDLGPGKRETQYF. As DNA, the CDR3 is TGCAGTGCTAGAGATCTGGGCCCAGGTAAAAGAGAGACCCAGTACTTC.

This chain's CDR3 is CSARPGGTPNEQYF. The CDR3 DNA is TGCAGTGCCAGGCCGGGGGGCACCCCCAACGAGCAGTACTTC. V usage is TRBV20-1 and J usage is TRBJ2-7, with TRBD2 as a possible D gene (7 bases). V lost 6 bases, J lost 5 bases, and 20 bases lay in between. Germline loops: CDR1 DFQATT, CDR2 SNEGSKA (reference sequence). This CDR3 has 14 amino acids.

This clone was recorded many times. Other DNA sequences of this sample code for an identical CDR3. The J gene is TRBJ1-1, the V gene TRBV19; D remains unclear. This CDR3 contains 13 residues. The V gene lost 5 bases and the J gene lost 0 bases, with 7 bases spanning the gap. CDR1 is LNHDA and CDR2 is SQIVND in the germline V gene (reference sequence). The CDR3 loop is CASSPSLNTEAFF. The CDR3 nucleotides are TGTGCCAGTAGTCCCTCCCTGAACACTGAAGCTTTCTTT.

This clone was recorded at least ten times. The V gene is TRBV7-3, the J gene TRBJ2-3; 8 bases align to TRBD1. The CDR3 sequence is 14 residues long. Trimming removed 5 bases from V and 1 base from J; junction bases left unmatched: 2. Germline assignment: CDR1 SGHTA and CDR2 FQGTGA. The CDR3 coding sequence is TGTGCCAGCAGCGGGGGACAGGGCACAGATACGCAGTATTTT. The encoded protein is CASSGGQGTDTQYF.